This T cell receptor (beta chain) appears in the sequencing data of a study of human T cells and chemical hapten exposure. The J segment lost 4 bases and the V segment lost 4 bases, leaving 18 bases of the junction unmatched. Germline V lookup: CDR1 MNHNY, CDR2 SVGAGI (reference sequence). This CDR3 contains 18 residues. Study outcomes and limitations: Significantly greater numbers of large CDR3 similarity clusters came from expanded TCRs than from controls.

TCRdb processed the RACE reads anew with MiXCR; each CDR3 protein has one entry. The table shows under 100,000 distinct CDR3 sequences, with 9.5% to 14% occurring only once. Indicated time point: patch test 3, about 24 weeks after DPC sensitization. As for treatment: therapeutic diphenylcyclopropenone sensitization with weekly scalp DPC. Blood collection took place prior to placing each patch test. This clonotype was detected ten times or more. What it binds is unknown. This chain joins TRBV6-6 and TRBJ1-2; 7 bases map to TRBD1. The sequence was obtained from a woman aged 45-65 years with alopecia areata. Some clones in this sample may be carry-over from other donors' samples. This material consisted of whole blood, taken in connection with sensitization to the hapten diphenylcyclopropenone (DPC). The CDR3 DNA follows: TGTGCCAGCAGTTTTTCCACCGCTGGGACAGCAAAGTTCTATGGCTACACCTTC. This translates into CASSFSTAGTAKFYGYTF.